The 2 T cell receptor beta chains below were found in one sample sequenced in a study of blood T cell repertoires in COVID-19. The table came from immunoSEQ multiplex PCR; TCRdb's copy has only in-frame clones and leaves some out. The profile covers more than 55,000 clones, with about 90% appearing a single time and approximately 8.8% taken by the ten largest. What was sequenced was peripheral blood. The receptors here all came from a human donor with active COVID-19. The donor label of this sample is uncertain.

The DNA for the CDR3 is TGTGCCAGTAATGGTGGGGGGATGAGTGCCAAAAACATTCAGTACTTC. Translating it yields CASNGGGMSAKNIQYF. J is TRBJ2-4 and V is TRBV2, with a tentative D call TRBD2 (6 bases). CDR3 size: 16 residues. Germline V lookup: CDR1 SNHLY, CDR2 FYNNEI. Trimming shortened V by 9 bases and J by 1 base, and 19 bases separated the two germline ends.

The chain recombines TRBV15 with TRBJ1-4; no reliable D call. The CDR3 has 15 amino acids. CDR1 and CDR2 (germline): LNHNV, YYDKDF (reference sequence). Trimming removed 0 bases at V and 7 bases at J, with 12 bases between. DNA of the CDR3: TGTGCCACCAGCAGAGATGTAACAGAAGTTGAAAAACTGTTTTTT. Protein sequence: CATSRDVTEVEKLFF.